The 28 T cell receptor beta chains listed next were all sequenced from one sample in a study of shared clonotypes between healthy human individuals. TCRdb's table, derived via immunoSEQ multiplex PCR, lists solely in-frame clones and lacks some. The sample lists 2 million to 2.5 million clones; 85% to 95% were seen once. Material: naive CD4+ T cells from PBMCs. Subset meaning: CD45RA+ positively selected. The source of these receptors is a man between 18 and 35 years old in good health. Some clones in this sample may be carry-over from other donors' samples.

The J gene is TRBJ2-7, the V gene TRBV4-2; the match to TRBD1 covers 12 bases. The CDR3 totals 15 residues. CDR1 is LGHNA, CDR2 YNFKEQ, per germline. V lost 4 bases to trimming and J lost 7 bases; unmatched junction nucleotides: 8. The CDR3 DNA sequence: TGTGCCAGCAGCCTTCCGGGACAGGGGGCGGGTGAGCAGTACTTC. This encodes CASSLPGQGAGEQYF.

The rearrangement links TRBV28 to TRBJ1-3; D is ambiguous. Germline V gene lookup returns CDR1 MDHEN and CDR2 SYDVKM. The length of the CDR3 is 14 residues. V lost 5 bases, J lost 0 bases, and 8 bases lay in between. CDR3 DNA sequence: TGTGCCAGCAGTCAACACGGCTCTGGAAACACCATATATTTT. Translated: CASSQHGSGNTIYF.

The chain links TRBV5-1 to TRBJ2-1; 9 positions match TRBD2. The length of the CDR3 is 15 residues. After removal of 2 bases from V and 10 bases from J, the junction contained 10 bases not matched to a gene. The V gene's germline CDR1 is SGHRS and CDR2 YFSETQ. Written as DNA, the CDR3 is TGCGCCAGCAGCTTTATAGCGGGAGTCGATTGGGAGCAGTTCTTC. Translation: CASSFIAGVDWEQFF.

V and J are TRBV10-1 and TRBJ2-1; 9 nucleotides line up with TRBD2. With 6 bases clipped from V and 14 bases from J, the junction kept 11 bases outside the gene matches. Germline CDR1 reads WNHNN; CDR2 reads SYGVQD (reference sequence). The CDR3 length is 13 residues. CDR3 sequence reads: CASRSNIAGVEFF. The CDR3 nucleotides read TGCGCCAGCAGGTCCAATATAGCGGGAGTGGAGTTCTTC.

V usage is TRBV10-1 and J usage is TRBJ2-7; 8 nucleotides agree with TRBD2. The CDR3 extends over 15 amino acids. The ends lost 3 bases at V and 2 bases at J; junction bases unmatched: 6. Per germline, CDR1 WNHNN and CDR2 SYGVQD (reference sequence). The CDR3 nucleotides read TGCGCCAGCAGTGAATCGGGAGGGCCGCCCTACGAGCAGTACTTC. Its translation is CASSESGGPPYEQYF.

Points on this clone: The sample holds other DNA sequences that translate to the same CDR3. V is TRBV14 and J is TRBJ1-5; no firm D call. Looked up from germline, CDR1 is SGHDN and CDR2 is FVKESK. The CDR3 totals 13 residues. V was shortened by 4 bases and J by 2 bases, with 6 bases between the two germline ends. Here the CDR3 reads CASSLSGNQPQHF. The CDR3 DNA follows: TGTGCCAGCAGCCTTTCCGGCAATCAGCCCCAGCATTTT.

This clone was detected a few times. CDR3 in DNA: TGTGCCTGGAGAGCCTTGGGGCGGGAGGGCCGCGATGAGCAGTTCTTC. It codes for CAWRALGREGRDEQFF. The rearrangement links TRBV30 to TRBJ2-1, with TRBD2 matching 9 bases. Trimming at V came to 3 bases and at J to 8 bases, leaving 14 bases not matched to a gene. There are 16 residues in the CDR3. From germline, CDR1 is GTSNPN and CDR2 SVGIG (reference sequence).

The chain combines TRBV7-9 with TRBJ2-2; D uncertain. CDR3 length equals 15 residues. CDR1 and CDR2 from the germline V gene are SEHNR and FQNEAQ (reference sequence). V was shortened by 5 bases and J by 4 bases, with 14 bases between the two germline ends. The CDR3 here is CASSPGPPSTGELFF. The DNA for the CDR3 is TGTGCCAGCAGCCCCGGGCCGCCAAGCACCGGGGAGCTGTTTTTT. Full variable domain (missing parts from reference TRBV7-9 and TRBJ2-2): DTGVSQNPRHKITKRGQNVTFRCDPISEHNRLYWYRQTLGQGPEFLTYFQNEAQLEKSRLLSDRFSAERPKGSFSTLEIQRTEQGDSAMYLCASSPGPPSTGELFFGEGSRLTVL.

As for this clone: The same CDR3 is also encoded by other DNA sequences in this sample. The J gene is TRBJ2-7, the V gene TRBV18; 7 nucleotides line up with TRBD2. From germline, CDR1 is KGHSH and CDR2 LQKENI. V trimming: 3 bases; J trimming: 2 bases; junction bases outside the gene matches: 4. The CDR3 consists of 14 residues. CDR3 in amino acids: CASSPLAAPYEQYF. The CDR3 coding sequence is TGTGCCAGCTCACCGCTAGCGGCTCCCTACGAGCAGTACTTC.

J is TRBJ1-4 and V is TRBV19, with 7 bases fitting TRBD1. The CDR3 is 14 residues long. The V segment lost 7 bases and the J segment 3 bases; nucleotides outside the gene matches: 5. From germline, CDR1 is LNHDA and CDR2 SQIVND (reference sequence). The CDR3 reads CASKIDRANEKLFF. CDR3 DNA sequence: TGTGCCAGTAAGATCGACAGGGCTAATGAAAAACTGTTTTTT.

The chain has TRBV5-4 and TRBJ2-5, with D tentatively TRBD2 (6 bases). Between the trimmed V and J ends, which lost 3 bases and 5 bases, there was a span of 23 bases. This CDR3 spans 17 amino acids. CDR1 and CDR2 (germline): SGHNT, YYREEE (reference sequence). The CDR3 region has the DNA TGTGCCAGCAGCTCGTCCCGGGACCTTTCCCGGGGGGAGACCCAGTACTTC. This encodes CASSSSRDLSRGETQYF.

The chain recombines TRBV6-1 with TRBJ1-2, with D uncertain. CDR1 is MNHNS and CDR2 is SASEGT in the germline V gene. This CDR3 comprises 12 residues. Between the trimmed V and J ends, which lost 4 bases and 8 bases, there was a span of 11 bases. The CDR3 region is CASSVIGGGYTF. CDR3 nucleotide sequence: TGTGCCAGCAGTGTTATAGGCGGGGGCTACACCTTC.

This rearrangement joins TRBV2 to TRBJ1-4; D not certain. V lost 3 bases and J lost 0, with 5 bases in between. Germline-derived CDR1 and CDR2 are SNHLY and FYNNEI. There are 14 residues in the CDR3. The CDR3 loop reads CASSDLSTNEKLFF. DNA for the CDR3: TGTGCCAGCAGTGATTTGTCAACTAATGAAAAACTGTTTTTT.

This clone came up once. This chain uses TRBV9 with TRBJ2-7; D unresolved. V gave up 0 bases and J gave up 0 bases, with 10 bases separating them. CDR1 is SGDLS and CDR2 is YYNGEE in the germline V gene. CDR3 size: 15 residues. For the CDR3, the DNA is TGTGCCAGCAGCGTAGGACGGCACAGCTCCTACGAGCAGTACTTC. Protein: CASSVGRHSSYEQYF.

V gene TRBV9 combines with J gene TRBJ1-1, with D unclear. The CDR3 extends over 15 amino acids. Germline V gene lookup returns CDR1 SGDLS and CDR2 YYNGEE. V lost 0 bases, J lost 4 bases, and 13 bases lay in between. Written as DNA, the CDR3 is TGTGCCAGCAGCGTAGGGTCGGGTGGCGGCACTGAAGCTTTCTTT. Translation: CASSVGSGGGTEAFF.

V usage is TRBV19 and J usage is TRBJ2-1; unclear D gene. V was cut by 1 base and J by 6 bases, with 7 bases left in between. This CDR3 comprises 13 residues. The germline V gene encodes CDR1 LNHDA and CDR2 SQIVND (reference sequence). DNA of the CDR3: TGTGCCAGTAGTATAGCCCTTTCCAATGAGCAGTTCTTC. Translated: CASSIALSNEQFF.

This clone occurred once. V gene TRBV28 combines with J gene TRBJ1-3, with 7 bases lining up with TRBD1. CDR1 and CDR2 (germline): MDHEN, SYDVKM. The CDR3 covers 15 residues. Losses at the gene ends were 2 bases for V and 4 bases for J; bases not matched to a gene: 5. As DNA, the CDR3 is TGTGCCAGCAGTTTACCCGGGACAGTAGGAAACACCATATATTTT. This translates into CASSLPGTVGNTIYF.

The chain is built from TRBV10-3 and TRBJ1-1; maybe TRBD1 (5 bases). V lost 2 bases and J lost 6, with 7 bases in between. CDR1 ENHRY and CDR2 SYGVKD come from the germline V gene. The CDR3 contains 12 residues. This CDR3 reads CAISERGAEAFF. The CDR3 DNA follows: TGTGCCATCAGTGAGCGGGGGGCTGAAGCTTTCTTT.

This chain joins TRBV5-1 and TRBJ2-5; D not certain. The CDR3 loop spans 14 amino acids. The V and J ends lost 0 bases and 3 bases respectively, with 9 bases between them. The V gene's germline CDR1 is SGHRS and CDR2 YFSETQ. CDR3 sequence reads: CASSLERVKETQYF. CDR3 sequence (DNA): TGCGCCAGCAGCTTGGAAAGAGTCAAAGAGACCCAGTACTTC.

The chain joins TRBV7-8 to TRBJ1-1; unclear D gene. Trimming stripped 2 bases from V and 3 bases from J, with 7 bases between. Germline-derived CDR1 and CDR2 are SGHVS and FQNEAQ. This CDR3 region has 13 residues. CDR3 protein: CASSLPEDTEAFF. CDR3 DNA: TGTGCCAGCAGCTTACCCGAAGACACTGAAGCTTTCTTT.

The chain uses TRBV6-1 and TRBJ2-4; 8 positions match TRBD2. V was clipped by 6 bases and J by 8 bases; unmatched bases: 9. The CDR3 consists of 14 residues. The germline V gene has CDR1 MNHNS and CDR2 SASEGT. The CDR3: CASRGLVPPDIQYF. The CDR3 coding sequence is TGTGCCAGCAGGGGACTAGTACCGCCTGACATTCAGTACTTC.

V usage is TRBV5-1 and J usage is TRBJ2-1; 7 nucleotides agree with TRBD2. The CDR3 has 15 amino acids. V lost 0 bases, J lost 4 bases, and 4 bases stayed unmatched. Per germline, CDR1 SGHRS and CDR2 YFSETQ. The CDR3 DNA reads TGCGCCAGCAGCTTGGAGGGAGGGCGGTACAATGAGCAGTTCTTC. It yields the protein CASSLEGGRYNEQFF. Combining the CDR3 with reference TRBV5-1 and TRBJ2-1 gives the whole variable domain KAGVTQTPRYLIKTRGQQVTLSCSPISGHRSVSWYQQTPGQGLQFLFEYFSETQRNKGNFPGRFSGRQFSNSRSEMNVSTLELGDSALYLCASSLEGGRYNEQFFGPGTRLTVL.

The CDR3 reads CASSPFGTPYNEQFF. CDR3 in DNA: TGTGCCAGCAGCCCCTTCGGGACTCCATACAATGAGCAGTTCTTC. The V call is TRBV7-2, the J call TRBJ2-1; D may be TRBD2 (6 bases). V was cut by 5 bases and J by 4 bases, with 15 bases left in between. The germline CDR1 and CDR2 sequences are SGHTA and FQGNSA. The CDR3 has 15 amino acids.

The gene calls are TRBV5-1 and TRBJ2-3, with a tentative D call TRBD2 (6 bases). Germline assignment: CDR1 SGHRS and CDR2 YFSETQ. The length of the CDR3 is 17 residues. The V and J ends lost 0 bases and 0 bases respectively, with 14 bases between them. The CDR3 coding sequence is TGCGCCAGCAGCTTGGGGGATAGCGGCCGTAGCACAGATACGCAGTATTTT. It codes for CASSLGDSGRSTDTQYF.

The J gene is TRBJ1-2, the V gene TRBV9; D may be TRBD1 (5 bases). The germline gives CDR1 SGDLS, CDR2 YYNGEE. The CDR3 has 13 amino acids. V was cut by 4 bases and J by 7 bases, with 14 bases left in between. CDR3 sequence reads: CASSRQGISGYTF. The CDR3 DNA reads as TGTGCCAGCAGCCGTCAGGGTATTAGTGGCTACACCTTC.

The chain couples TRBV9 to TRBJ2-7; maybe TRBD2 (5 bases). This CDR3 is 14 amino acids long. Trimming took off 0 bases at V and 7 bases at J, with 14 bases between the two ends. Per germline, CDR1 SGDLS and CDR2 YYNGEE. The CDR3 DNA sequence: TGTGCCAGCAGCGTAGATCTAGCCGGAATTGAGCAGTACTTC. This encodes CASSVDLAGIEQYF.

The V gene is TRBV28, the J gene TRBJ1-2, with a possible D match to TRBD1 (5 bases). CDR1 is MDHEN and CDR2 is SYDVKM in the germline V gene. The CDR3 length is 14 residues. Trimming stripped 6 bases from V and 7 bases from J, with 18 bases between. The CDR3: CASRIRQRSPGYTF. CDR3 sequence (DNA): TGTGCCAGCAGGATTCGACAGCGCTCCCCTGGCTACACCTTC.

J is TRBJ1-1 and V is TRBV18, with a weak D call TRBD1 (5 bases). The CDR3 totals 14 residues. Trimming cost V 0 bases and J 7 bases, with 12 bases left between them. Germline assignment: CDR1 KGHSH and CDR2 LQKENI. CDR3 residues: CASSPPGRGFEAFF. The CDR3 DNA reads as TGTGCCAGCTCACCACCGGGAAGGGGATTTGAAGCTTTCTTT.